The present TCR beta chain was sequenced within a study of shared clonotypes between healthy human individuals. For every subset, genomic DNA was evenly distributed across several immunoSEQ plates. Each PCR replicate run on unsorted PBMC took in about 300 ng DNA, tens of thousands of T cell genomes. Ten immunoSEQ deep assay plates were used by the authors to sequence unsorted PBMC DNA. Authors' methods: Junction-only immunoSEQ data arrived without quality scores, meaning filtering differed. Sequencing was performed with immunoSEQ multiplex PCR; in TCRdb, only in-frame clones are kept and a portion is missing. From that table come the V and J calls and clone size; the DNA was used to work out D and trimming. The sample includes about half a million clones, 60% to 85% seen only once; the top ten take 10% to 15%. V lost 0 bases to trimming and J lost 0 bases; unmatched junction nucleotides: 2. The CDR3 is 15 amino acids. Germline assignment: CDR1 SGHNT and CDR2 YYREEE (reference sequence).

Specimen: PBMCs. The clonotype originates from a woman aged 40 to 49 in good health. Some clones in this sample may be carry-over from other donors' samples. The chain joins TRBV5-4 to TRBJ2-7; 8 bases match TRBD2. DNA for the CDR3: TGTGCCAGCAGCTTGGGACTAGCGAGCTCCTACGAGCAGTACTTC. Translating it yields CASSLGLASSYEQYF.